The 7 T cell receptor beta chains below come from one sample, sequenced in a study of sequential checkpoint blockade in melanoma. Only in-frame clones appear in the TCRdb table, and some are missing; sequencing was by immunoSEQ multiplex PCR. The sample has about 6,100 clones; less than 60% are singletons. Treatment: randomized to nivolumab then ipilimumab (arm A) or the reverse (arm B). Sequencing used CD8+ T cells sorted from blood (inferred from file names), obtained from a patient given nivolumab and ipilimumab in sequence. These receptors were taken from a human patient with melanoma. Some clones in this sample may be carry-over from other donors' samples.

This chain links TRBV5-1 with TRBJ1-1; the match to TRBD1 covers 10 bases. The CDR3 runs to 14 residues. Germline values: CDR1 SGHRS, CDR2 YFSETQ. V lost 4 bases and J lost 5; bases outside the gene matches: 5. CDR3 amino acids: CASSPGTGETEAFF. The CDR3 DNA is TGCGCCAGCAGCCCGGGGACAGGGGAGACTGAAGCTTTCTTT.

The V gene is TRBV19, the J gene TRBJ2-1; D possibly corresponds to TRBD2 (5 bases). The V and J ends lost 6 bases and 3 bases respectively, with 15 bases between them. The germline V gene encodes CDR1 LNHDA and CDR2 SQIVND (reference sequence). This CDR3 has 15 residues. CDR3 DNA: TGTGCCAGTAGCGAGGTAGCGTGGGGCTACAATGAGCAGTTCTTC. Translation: CASSEVAWGYNEQFF. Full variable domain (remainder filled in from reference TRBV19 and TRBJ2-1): DGGITQSPKYLFRKEGQNVTLSCEQNLNHDAMYWYRQDPGQGLRLIYYSQIVNDFQKGDIAEGYSVSREKKESFPLTVTSAQKNPTAFYLCASSEVAWGYNEQFFGPGTRLTVL.

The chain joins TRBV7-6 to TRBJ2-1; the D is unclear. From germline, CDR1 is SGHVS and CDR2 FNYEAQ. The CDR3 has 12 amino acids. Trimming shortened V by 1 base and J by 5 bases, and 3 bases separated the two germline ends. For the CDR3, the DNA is TGTGCCAGCAGCTTAGTAGACAATGAGCAGTTCTTC. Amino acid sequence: CASSLVDNEQFF. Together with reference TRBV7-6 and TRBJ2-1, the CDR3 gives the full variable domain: GAGVSQSPRYKVTKRGQDVALRCDPISGHVSLYWYRQALGQGPEFLTYFNYEAQQDKSGLPNDRFSAERPEGSISTLTIQRTEQRDSAMYRCASSLVDNEQFFGPGTRLTVL.

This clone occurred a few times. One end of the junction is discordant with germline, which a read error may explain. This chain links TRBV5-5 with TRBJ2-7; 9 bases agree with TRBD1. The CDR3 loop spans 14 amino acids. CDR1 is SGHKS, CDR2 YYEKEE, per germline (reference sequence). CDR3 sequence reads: CASSLGTGRHEQYF. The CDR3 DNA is TGCGCCAGCAGCCTCGGGACAGGGCGTCACGAGCAGTACTTC.

CDR3 bases: TGTGCCAGCAGTGAATTGGGGCGGTCACCCCTCCACTTT. Its protein product is CASSELGRSPLHF. The chain uses TRBV25-1 and TRBJ1-6, with a tentative D call TRBD1 (5 bases). CDR3 length: 13 amino acids. V gave up 1 base and J gave up 10 bases, with 8 bases separating them. CDR1 and CDR2 from the germline V gene are MGHDK and SYGVNS. Variable domain in full (rest from reference TRBV25-1 and TRBJ1-6): EADIYQTPRYLVIGTGKKITLECSQTMGHDKMYWYQQDPGMELHLIHYSYGVNSTEKGDLSSESTVSRIRTEHFPLTLESARPSHTSQYLCASSELGRSPLHFGNGTRLTVT.

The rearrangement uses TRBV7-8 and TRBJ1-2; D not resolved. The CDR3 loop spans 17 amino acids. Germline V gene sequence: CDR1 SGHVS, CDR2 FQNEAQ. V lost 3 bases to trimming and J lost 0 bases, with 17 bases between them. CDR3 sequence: CASSLSPSGVANYGYTF. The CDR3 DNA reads TGTGCCAGCAGCTTGAGCCCCTCCGGGGTAGCTAACTATGGCTACACCTTC.

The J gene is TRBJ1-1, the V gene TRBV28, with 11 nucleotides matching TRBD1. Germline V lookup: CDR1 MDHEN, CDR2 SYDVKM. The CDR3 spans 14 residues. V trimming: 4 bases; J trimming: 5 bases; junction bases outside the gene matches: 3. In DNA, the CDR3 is TGTGCCAGCAGTTCCGGGACAGGGGGGACTGAAGCTTTCTTT. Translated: CASSSGTGGTEAFF.